The TCR beta chain under discussion was sequenced for a study of T cells after yellow fever vaccination. Overall study results and limits: A large majority of primary-vaccination clones showed up again after the booster (approximately 95% CD4, roughly 91% CD8).

With respect to this clonotype: Its antigen is not known.

UMIs and a universal primer site were added when TCR cDNA was made by 5'RACE template switching. Each CDR3 protein gets one entry after TCRdb re-called the 5' RACE reads with MiXCR. The data show just over 250,000 distinct CDR3 sequences, with around 4.9% seen just once and around 3.5% held by the top ten. The length of the CDR3 is 18 residues. The germline gives CDR1 SGHRS, CDR2 YFSETQ. V lost 1 base, J lost 0 bases, and 17 bases lay in between. Material: CD4+ T cells sorted from PBMCs, obtained on the day of the yellow fever booster vaccination. This sequence joins TRBV5-1 and TRBJ2-4; the D call may be TRBD1 or TRBD2 (5 bases each). The TCR was taken from a man between 18 and 29 years old who received the YFV17D yellow fever vaccine. The CDR3 DNA reads TGCGCCAGCAGCTTGACTAGTGGGGCCCCCCTAGCCAAAAACATTCAGTACTTC. As protein: CASSLTSGAPLAKNIQYF. The entire variable domain, with the rest obtained from reference TRBV5-1 and TRBJ2-4, is as follows: KAGVTQTPRYLIKTRGQQVTLSCSPISGHRSVSWYQQTPGQGLQFLFEYFSETQRNKGNFPGRFSGRQFSNSRSEMNVSTLELGDSALYLCASSLTSGAPLAKNIQYFGAGTRLSVL.